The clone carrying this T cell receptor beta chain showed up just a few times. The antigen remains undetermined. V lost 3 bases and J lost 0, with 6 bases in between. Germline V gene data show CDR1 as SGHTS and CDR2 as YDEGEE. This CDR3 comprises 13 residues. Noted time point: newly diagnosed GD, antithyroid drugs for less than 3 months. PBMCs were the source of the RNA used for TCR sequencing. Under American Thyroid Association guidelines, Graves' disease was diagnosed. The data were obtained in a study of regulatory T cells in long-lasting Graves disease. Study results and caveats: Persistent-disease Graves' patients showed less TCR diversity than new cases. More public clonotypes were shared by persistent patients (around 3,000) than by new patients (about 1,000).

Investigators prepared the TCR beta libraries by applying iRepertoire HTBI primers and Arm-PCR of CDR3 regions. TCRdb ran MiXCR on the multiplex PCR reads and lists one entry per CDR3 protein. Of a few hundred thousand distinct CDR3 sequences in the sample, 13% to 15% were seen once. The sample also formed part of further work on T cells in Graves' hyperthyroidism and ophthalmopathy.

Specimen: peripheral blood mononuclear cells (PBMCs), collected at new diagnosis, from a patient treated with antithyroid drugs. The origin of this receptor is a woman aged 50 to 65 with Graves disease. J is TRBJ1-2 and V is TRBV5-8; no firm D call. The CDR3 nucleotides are TGTGCCAGCAGCTGGAGACCTAACTATGGCTACACCTTC. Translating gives CASSWRPNYGYTF.